Listed here are 15 T cell receptor beta chains from one sample, sequenced in a study of OX40 agonist ivuxolimab in advanced cancers. Repertoires were generated with immunoSEQ multiplex PCR, while TCRdb's copy carries only in-frame clones and drops some. The table records roughly 12,000 clones, 85% to 90% of them present only once. The specimen comprised CD4+ or CD8+ T cells sorted from blood, sampled in a trial of the OX40 agonist ivuxolimab. The receptors were gathered from an adult with an advanced solid tumor such as melanoma, head and neck, liver or kidney cancer.

The rearrangement links TRBV10-3 to TRBJ1-5; D gene uncertain. Germline CDR1 and CDR2: ENHRY and SYGVKD. The V end was cut by 2 bases, the J end by 6 bases, with 5 bases between. This CDR3 contains 12 residues. DNA of the CDR3: TGTGCCATCAGTGAGCCACCTCAGCCCCAGCATTTT. Translated: CAISEPPQPQHF.

The chain links TRBV4-3 to TRBJ1-1; D might be TRBD1 (6 bases). In germline, CDR1 is LGHNA, CDR2 YSLEER. V was pared by 3 bases and J by 7 bases, with 24 bases between. This CDR3 has 17 amino acids. CDR3 sequence reads: CASSQSLHLYRDVEAFF. The CDR3 nucleotides are TGCGCCAGCAGCCAGAGCCTTCATTTGTACAGGGACGTTGAAGCTTTCTTT.

This sequence joins TRBV9 and TRBJ2-2; no clear D. CDR1 is SGDLS, CDR2 YYNGEE, per germline. Trimming took 0 bases from V and 4 from J, leaving 7 bases between them. The CDR3 contains 14 residues. CDR3 protein: CASSVGLPTGELFF. Written as DNA, the CDR3 is TGTGCCAGCAGCGTAGGGCTCCCCACCGGGGAGCTGTTTTTT.

This clone has just one count. V usage is TRBV9 and J usage is TRBJ2-7; D is perhaps TRBD1 (6 bases). The V end was cut by 3 bases, the J end by 2 bases, with 18 bases between. Germline V lookup: CDR1 SGDLS, CDR2 YYNGEE. The CDR3 contains 16 residues. The CDR3 protein is CASSANPDRFTYEQYF. In nucleotides, the CDR3 is TGTGCCAGCAGCGCCAACCCAGACAGGTTTACCTACGAGCAGTACTTC.

The rearrangement links TRBV18 to TRBJ2-2; TRBD1 aligns across 7 bases. Trimming removed 6 bases from V and 2 bases from J; junction bases left unmatched: 6. CDR1 and CDR2 (germline): KGHSH, LQKENI. The CDR3 is 15 residues long. Here the CDR3 reads CASSTGTVNTGELFF. The CDR3 DNA reads TGTGCCAGCTCGACCGGGACAGTTAACACCGGGGAGCTGTTTTTT.

This clone appeared a single time. V is TRBV28 and J is TRBJ1-4; perhaps TRBD1 as D (6 bases). With 3 bases removed from V and 8 bases from J, the gap between germline ends came to 13 bases. The CDR3 length is 14 residues. Per the germline V gene, CDR1 is MDHEN and CDR2 is SYDVKM. The CDR3 spells CASSFRGADEKLFF. In DNA form, the CDR3 reads TGTGCCAGCAGTTTCCGGGGGGCCGACGAAAAACTGTTTTTT.

The chain recombines TRBV27 with TRBJ2-3; TRBD2 matches 7 bases. J was trimmed by 3 bases and V by 0 bases; bases with no gene match: 6. Per the germline V gene, CDR1 is MNHEY and CDR2 is SMNVEV (reference sequence). CDR3 length: 16 amino acids. The CDR3 DNA reads TGTGCCAGCAGTTTATCCCCCGGGGGGACGACAGATACGCAGTATTTT. Its translation is CASSLSPGGTTDTQYF.

The V call is TRBV27, the J call TRBJ2-3; tentative D call: TRBD2 (6 bases). Germline lookup yields CDR1 MNHEY and CDR2 SMNVEV (reference sequence). The CDR3 contains 13 residues. V lost 5 bases, J lost 4 bases, and 10 bases lay in between. The CDR3 nucleotides read TGTGCCAGCAGTCCTTGGGGGGCAGATACGCAGTATTTT. Translated, it gives CASSPWGADTQYF.

This rearrangement joins TRBV28 to TRBJ1-5; TRBD1 agrees at 9 bases. CDR1 is MDHEN, CDR2 SYDVKM, per germline. The trim removed 5 bases at V and 7 bases at J, leaving 9 bases unmatched. CDR3 length: 15 amino acids. The chain's CDR3 is CASSVGTGLSQPQHF. CDR3 coding DNA: TGTGCCAGCAGTGTTGGGACAGGGTTGTCCCAGCCCCAGCATTTT.

J is TRBJ2-5 and V is TRBV9, with TRBD2 as a possible D gene (6 bases). The end of the DNA fits TRBJ2-7 better, so the J call may be wrong. The germline V gene has CDR1 SGDLS and CDR2 YYNGEE. The CDR3 is 15 residues long. CDR3 bases: TGTGCCAGCAGCGTACGGGGCGGGATCGGCTACGAGCAGTACTTC. As protein: CASSVRGGIGYEQYF.

This chain joins TRBV5-5 and TRBJ2-3; no definite D call. V lost 0 bases and J lost 1, with 3 bases in between. Per the germline V gene, CDR1 is SGHKS and CDR2 is YYEKEE (reference sequence). The CDR3 is 13 amino acids. CDR3 nucleotides: TGTGCCAGCAGCTTGGGTGGCACAGATACGCAGTATTTT. It specifies CASSLGGTDTQYF.

V usage is TRBV19 and J usage is TRBJ2-3; D might be TRBD2 (6 bases). Trimming pared 4 bases from V and 11 bases from J, leaving 16 bases between. This CDR3 spans 13 amino acids. CDR1 LNHDA and CDR2 SQIVND come from the germline V gene (reference sequence). CDR3: CASSTRGRGRQYF. DNA for the CDR3: TGTGCCAGTAGTACAAGGGGTCGGGGGAGGCAGTATTTT.

The V and J genes are TRBV7-8 and TRBJ2-3; D is perhaps TRBD1 or TRBD2 (5 bases each). Germline lookup yields CDR1 SGHVS and CDR2 FQNEAQ. CDR3 length: 16 residues. V shed 3 bases and J shed 0 bases, with 13 bases lying between them. CDR3 in DNA: TGTGCCAGCAGCTTGCCCGGGACCATGAGCACAGATACGCAGTATTTT. It translates to CASSLPGTMSTDTQYF. The full variable domain, in which reference TRBV7-8 and TRBJ2-3 provide the parts outside the CDR3, is GAGVSQSPRYKVAKRGQDVALRCDPISGHVSLFWYQQALGQGPEFLTYFQNEAQLDKSGLPSDRFFAERPEGSVSTLKIQRTQQEDSAVYLCASSLPGTMSTDTQYFGPGTRLTVL.

The rearrangement joins TRBV5-7 to TRBJ1-4, with D hard to call. TRBV5-7 carries the ORF label, with uncertain function. The CDR3 consists of 16 residues. V was cut by 0 bases and J by 3 bases, with 12 bases left in between. The CDR3 here is CASSLGSGVSNEKLFF. CDR3 bases: TGTGCCAGCAGCTTGGGATCTGGGGTGTCTAATGAAAAACTGTTTTTT.

The V gene is TRBV5-6, the J gene TRBJ1-2, with TRBD1 matching over 7 bases. The CDR3 sequence is 13 residues long. Germline trimming cut 4 bases from V and 3 bases from J; bases unmatched to any gene: 3. Germline values: CDR1 SGHDT, CDR2 YYEEEE. The CDR3 DNA reads TGTGCCAGCAGCCGGACAGGTTACTATGGCTACACCTTC. This codes for CASSRTGYYGYTF.